This TCR beta chain is drawn from a study of monozygotic twins with inflammatory bowel disease. TCRdb re-called the 5' RACE reads and shows each CDR3 protein once, DNA omitted. This sample's clone table lists over 350,000 distinct CDR3 sequences. Regarding this clonotype: Its antigen is unknown.

Study observations and caveats: Backing was not found for a single strong signal or clonotype associated with IBD. IBD patients shared fewer clonotypes with others than healthy twins, especially with disease activity. Patient-specific immunosuppressive treatments may have made repertoires more variable.

This TCR was recovered from a human donor with ulcerative colitis or Crohn's disease, or a healthy co-twin of an affected twin (not recorded which). Sequenced sample: blood.

The CDR3 reads CASSLTRLEQFF. J is TRBJ2-1 and V is TRBV12-3 or TRBV12-4. This CDR3 is 12 amino acids long.